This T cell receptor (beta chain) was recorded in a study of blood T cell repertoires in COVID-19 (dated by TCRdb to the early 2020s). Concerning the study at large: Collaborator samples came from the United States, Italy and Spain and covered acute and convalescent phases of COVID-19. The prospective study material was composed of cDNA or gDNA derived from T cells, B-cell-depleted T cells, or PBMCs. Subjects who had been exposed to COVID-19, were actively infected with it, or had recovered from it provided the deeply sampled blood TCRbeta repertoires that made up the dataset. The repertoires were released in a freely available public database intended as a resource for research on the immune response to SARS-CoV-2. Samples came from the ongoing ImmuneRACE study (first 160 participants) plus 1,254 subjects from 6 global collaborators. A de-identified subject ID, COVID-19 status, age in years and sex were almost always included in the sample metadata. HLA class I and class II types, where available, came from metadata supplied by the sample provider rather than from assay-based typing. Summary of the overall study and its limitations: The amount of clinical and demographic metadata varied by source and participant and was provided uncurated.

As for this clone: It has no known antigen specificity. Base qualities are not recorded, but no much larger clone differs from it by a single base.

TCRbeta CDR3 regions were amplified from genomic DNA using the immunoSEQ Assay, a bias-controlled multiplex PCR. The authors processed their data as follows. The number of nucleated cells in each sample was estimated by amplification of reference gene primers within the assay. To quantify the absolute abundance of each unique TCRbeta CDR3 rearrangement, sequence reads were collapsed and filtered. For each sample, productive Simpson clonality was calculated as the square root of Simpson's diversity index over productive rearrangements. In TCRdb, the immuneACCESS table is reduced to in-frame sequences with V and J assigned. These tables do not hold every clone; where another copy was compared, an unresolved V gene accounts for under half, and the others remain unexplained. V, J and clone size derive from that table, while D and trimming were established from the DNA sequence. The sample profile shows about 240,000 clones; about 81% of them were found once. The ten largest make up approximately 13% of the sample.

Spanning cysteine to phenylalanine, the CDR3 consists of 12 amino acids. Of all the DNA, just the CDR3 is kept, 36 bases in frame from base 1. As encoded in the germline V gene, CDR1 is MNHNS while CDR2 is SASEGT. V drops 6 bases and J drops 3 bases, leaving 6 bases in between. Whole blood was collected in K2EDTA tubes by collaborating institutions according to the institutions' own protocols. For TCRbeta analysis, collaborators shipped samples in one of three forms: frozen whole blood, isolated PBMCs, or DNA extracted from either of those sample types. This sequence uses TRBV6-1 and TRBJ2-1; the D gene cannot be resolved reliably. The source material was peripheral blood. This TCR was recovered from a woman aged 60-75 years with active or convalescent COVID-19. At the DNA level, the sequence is TGTGCCAGCAGCCAGGACTACAATGAGCAGTTCTTC. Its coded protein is CASSQDYNEQFF.